The 9 T cell receptor beta chains below were found in one sample sequenced in a study of T-cell reconstitution after alpha-beta-depleted transplantation in children. It was with unique molecular identifiers that the TCRbeta library was prepared. TCRdb passed the PCR reads through MiXCR, listing each CDR3 protein once. The repertoire has about 830,000 distinct CDR3 sequences, roughly 16% of them found once; the top ten carry approximately 5%. The specimen was PBMCs, mostly from graft donor cells, collected 360 days after TCRalphabeta/CD19-depleted stem cell transplant. The receptors derive from a male patient under 18 who had a stem cell transplant for acute lymphoblastic leukemia, so the T cells may come from the graft donor.

Only a few counts were recorded for this clonotype. CDR3 protein: CASSQDRSVGWTQYF. Written as DNA, the CDR3 is TGTGCCAGCAGCCAAGATCGGAGTGTTGGGTGGACCCAGTACTTC. The chain combines TRBV4-2 with TRBJ2-5; D is uncertain. Germline values: CDR1 LGHNA, CDR2 YNFKEQ. This CDR3 contains 15 residues. V was clipped by 0 bases and J by 7 bases, with 15 bases between them.

A few counts support this clonotype. This chain links TRBV29-1 with TRBJ2-7; perhaps TRBD2 as D (6 bases). V was cut by 7 bases and J by 4 bases, with 11 bases left in between. CDR1 and CDR2 from the germline V gene are SQVTM and ANQGSEA. This CDR3 region has 11 residues. CDR3 nucleotides: TGCAGCGCCCAGGAGGGGTACGAGCAGTACTTC. It translates to CSAQEGYEQYF.

Only a few counts were recorded for this clonotype. The V gene is TRBV27, the J gene TRBJ1-5; D remains ambiguous. The CDR3 contains 16 residues. Trimming pared 3 bases from V and 2 bases from J, leaving 14 bases between. Per the germline V gene, CDR1 is MNHEY and CDR2 is SMNVEV (reference sequence). The CDR3 loop reads CASSFNSRGGNQPQHF. CDR3 DNA sequence: TGTGCCAGCAGTTTTAACAGCCGGGGTGGCAATCAGCCCCAGCATTTT.

This clonotype was counted a few times. This rearrangement joins TRBV5-1 to TRBJ1-4, with 8 bases lining up with TRBD1. J lost 3 bases, V lost 2 bases, and 3 bases had no gene match. The germline V gene encodes CDR1 SGHRS and CDR2 YFSETQ. The CDR3 spans 15 residues. CDR3 loop: CASSFWDRSNEKLFF. The CDR3 coding sequence is TGCGCCAGCAGCTTTTGGGACAGGTCTAATGAAAAACTGTTTTTT.

A few counts support this clonotype. CDR3 region: CASSPRTSGSETQYF. The CDR3 DNA reads as TGTGCCAGCTCACCACGGACTAGCGGGAGTGAGACCCAGTACTTC. The rearrangement uses TRBV18 and TRBJ2-5; 13 bases agree with TRBD2. The V gene's germline CDR1 is KGHSH and CDR2 LQKENI. The CDR3 spans 15 residues. The ends lost 1 base at V and 5 bases at J; junction bases unmatched: 1. The entire variable domain, with the rest obtained from reference TRBV18 and TRBJ2-5, is as follows: NAGVMQNPRHLVRRRGQEARLRCSPMKGHSHVYWYRQLPEEGLKFMVYLQKENIIDESGMPKERFSAEFPKEGPSILRIQQVVRGDSAAYFCASSPRTSGSETQYFGPGTRLLVL.

This clonotype was counted only a few times. This chain joins TRBV11-2 and TRBJ2-3, with 11 bases fitting TRBD2. This CDR3 comprises 18 residues. Trimming at V came to 7 bases and at J to 4 bases, leaving 16 bases not matched to a gene. Germline CDR1 and CDR2: SGHAT and FQNNGV. CDR3: CASKLRELAGAGADTQYF. CDR3 coding DNA: TGTGCCAGCAAATTAAGGGAACTAGCGGGAGCTGGGGCAGATACGCAGTATTTT. Variable domain in full (rest from reference TRBV11-2 and TRBJ2-3): EAGVAQSPRYKIIEKRQSVAFWCNPISGHATLYWYQQILGQGPKLLIQFQNNGVVDDSQLPKDRFSAERLKGVDSTLKIQPAKLEDSAVYLCASKLRELAGAGADTQYFGPGTRLTVL.

The chain is built from TRBV2 and TRBJ2-5; 8 bases fit TRBD2. The CDR3 has 15 residues. V gave up 10 bases and J gave up 4 bases; unmatched junction bases: 14. In germline, CDR1 is SNHLY, CDR2 FYNNEI. CDR3 residues: CANSVSGKAPETQYF. The CDR3 coding sequence is TGTGCCAATAGCGTTAGCGGGAAGGCGCCAGAGACCCAGTACTTC.

This clonotype was seen only a few times. The chain recombines TRBV20-1 with TRBJ2-7; TRBD2 agrees at 12 bases. The CDR3 spans 15 residues. The germline CDR1 and CDR2 sequences are DFQATT and SNEGSKA (reference sequence). Trimming took 4 bases from V and 4 from J; bases not matched to a gene: 8. CDR3 bases: TGCAGTGCTATTGGGGACCTAGCGGGAGGGTACGAGCAGTACTTC. Protein: CSAIGDLAGGYEQYF.

The chain has TRBV29-1 and TRBJ2-1; the D is unclear. The CDR3 is 15 residues long. Germline loops: CDR1 SQVTM, CDR2 ANQGSEA. Trimming took 5 bases from V and 5 from J, leaving 19 bases between them. CDR3 sequence (DNA): TGCAGCGTTCTACGGCACCGCTCTAAGGACAATGAGCAGTTCTTC. Translated: CSVLRHRSKDNEQFF.